One sample yielded the 18 T cell receptor beta chains listed below, sequenced in a study of T cell responses to AZD1222 COVID-19 vaccine. Sequencing was performed with immunoSEQ multiplex PCR; in TCRdb, only in-frame clones are kept and a portion is missing. The sample includes more than 110,000 clones, 92% of them seen just once. The input for sequencing was peripheral blood, taken on day 0 of AZD1222 vaccination. The receptors were sampled from an adult in good health.

About this clone: This specimen includes other DNA sequences encoding the same CDR3. This CDR3 is CASSIGTVNTEAFF. CDR3 nucleotides: TGTGCCAGTAGTATAGGGACCGTGAACACTGAAGCTTTCTTT. V usage is TRBV19 and J usage is TRBJ1-1, with D hard to call. Germline assignment: CDR1 LNHDA and CDR2 SQIVND (reference sequence). Trimming took off 1 base at V and 0 bases at J, with 6 bases between the two ends. The CDR3 loop spans 14 amino acids.

The chain recombines TRBV5-4 with TRBJ2-4, with D possibly being TRBD1 (5 bases). The CDR3 loop spans 12 amino acids. CDR1 and CDR2 from the germline V gene are SGHNT and YYREEE (reference sequence). The V gene lost 3 bases and the J gene lost 7 bases, with 8 bases spanning the gap. Written as DNA, the CDR3 is TGTGCCAGCAGCTCTAGGGGTAACATTCAGTACTTC. It specifies CASSSRGNIQYF.

This clone has a single count. This chain uses TRBV6-4 with TRBJ2-1, with TRBD1 matching over 8 bases. This CDR3 has 14 residues. Trimming took 10 bases from V and 6 from J; bases not matched to a gene: 11. Germline V CDR1 and CDR2: MRHNA, SNTAGT. CDR3 coding DNA: TGTGCCACTTCCGGGACAGGAGGTGCCAATGAGCAGTTCTTC. Its translation is CATSGTGGANEQFF.

The genes are TRBV30 and TRBJ1-1; TRBD1 matches 7 bases. The CDR3 runs to 12 residues. Unmatched junction bases numbered 2, after V lost 6 bases and J lost 1 base. CDR1 is GTSNPN and CDR2 is SVGIG in the germline V gene (reference sequence). CDR3 bases: TGTGCCTGCCAGGGGGGGAACACTGAAGCTTTCTTT. This encodes CACQGGNTEAFF.

The rearrangement joins TRBV6-5 to TRBJ1-3; no clear D. The length of the CDR3 is 13 residues. V lost 7 bases, J lost 3 bases, and 10 bases lay in between. The germline V gene encodes CDR1 MNHEY and CDR2 SVGAGI. The CDR3 protein is CASTTPGGNTIYF. CDR3 DNA: TGTGCCAGCACTACTCCGGGTGGAAACACCATATATTTT.

The chain uses TRBV28 and TRBJ2-2, with no clear D. The length of the CDR3 is 14 residues. Germline loops: CDR1 MDHEN, CDR2 SYDVKM. The V gene lost 7 bases and the J gene lost 0 bases, with 9 bases spanning the gap. CDR3 sequence: CASIRVANTGELFF. CDR3 sequence (DNA): TGTGCCAGCATACGGGTCGCGAACACCGGGGAGCTGTTTTTT.

The genes are TRBV19 and TRBJ1-1; D possibly corresponds to TRBD1 (6 bases). The CDR3 has 16 amino acids. The germline V gene encodes CDR1 LNHDA and CDR2 SQIVND (reference sequence). Trimming removed 4 bases at V and 1 base at J, with 16 bases between. The CDR3 spells CASSKEAGHRNTEAFF. CDR3 sequence (DNA): TGTGCCAGTAGTAAAGAGGCGGGACACCGGAACACTGAAGCTTTCTTT.

The chain recombines TRBV30 with TRBJ1-3; D is ambiguous. V lost 3 bases and J 2 bases, leaving 8 bases between the germline ends. This CDR3 contains 13 residues. Germline V gives CDR1 GTSNPN, CDR2 SVGIG (reference sequence). CDR3 residues: CAWRARAGNTIYF. CDR3 DNA sequence: TGTGCCTGGAGGGCCAGAGCTGGAAACACCATATATTTT.

The V gene is TRBV12-3 or TRBV12-4, the J gene TRBJ2-7; D tentatively reads TRBD1 or TRBD2 (5 bases each). The CDR3 runs to 13 residues. Trimming took off 3 bases at V and 0 bases at J, with 6 bases between the two ends. The CDR3 sequence is CASSLRGSYEQYF. The CDR3 DNA follows: TGTGCCAGCAGTTTGAGGGGCTCCTACGAGCAGTACTTC.

The chain uses TRBV27 and TRBJ1-2, with a tentative D call TRBD1 (5 bases). The CDR3 extends over 11 amino acids. Germline CDR1 and CDR2: MNHEY and SMNVEV (reference sequence). The V end lost 6 bases, the J end lost 6 bases, and 8 bases lay between the germline ends. The CDR3 here is CASSGAHGYTF. CDR3 nucleotides: TGTGCCAGCAGCGGGGCACATGGCTACACCTTC.

CDR3 residues: CASKQGGYNEQFF. The CDR3 DNA reads TGCGCCAGCAAACAGGGGGGCTACAATGAGCAGTTCTTC. The genes are TRBV5-1 and TRBJ2-1; 8 nucleotides agree with TRBD1. The ends lost 6 bases at V and 3 bases at J; junction bases unmatched: 2. Germline V CDR1 and CDR2: SGHRS, YFSETQ. The CDR3 spans 13 residues. The whole variable domain, remainder taken from reference TRBV5-1 and TRBJ2-1, is KAGVTQTPRYLIKTRGQQVTLSCSPISGHRSVSWYQQTPGQGLQFLFEYFSETQRNKGNFPGRFSGRQFSNSRSEMNVSTLELGDSALYLCASKQGGYNEQFFGPGTRLTVL.

The rearrangement uses TRBV5-4 and TRBJ1-1; D gene uncertain. Germline CDR1 is SGHNT and CDR2 is YYREEE (reference sequence). V lost 1 base and J lost 1, with 8 bases in between. The length of the CDR3 is 14 residues. The CDR3 is CASSLTPANTEAFF. CDR3 in DNA: TGTGCCAGCAGCTTGACCCCGGCGAACACTGAAGCTTTCTTT.

This clone was seen more than once but under ten times. V gene TRBV27 combines with J gene TRBJ1-2, with 7 nucleotides matching TRBD1. From germline, CDR1 is MNHEY and CDR2 SMNVEV (reference sequence). Trimming at V came to 6 bases and at J to 4 bases, leaving 11 bases not matched to a gene. The CDR3 length is 15 residues. The CDR3: CASSPFGQAFYGYTF. CDR3 nucleotides: TGTGCCAGCAGCCCCTTTGGACAGGCTTTCTATGGCTACACCTTC.

The chain carries TRBV7-2 and TRBJ2-7, with TRBD2 matching 7 bases. The CDR3 contains 14 residues. The trim removed 7 bases at V and 1 base at J, leaving 7 bases unmatched. CDR1 is SGHTA, CDR2 FQGNSA, per germline. The CDR3 DNA sequence: TGTGCCAGCACCCGGACTAGTCTGTCCTACGAGCAGTACTTC. Protein product: CASTRTSLSYEQYF.

V is TRBV6-5 and J is TRBJ1-1, with a weak D call TRBD1 (6 bases). This CDR3 is 13 amino acids long. In germline, CDR1 is MNHEY, CDR2 SVGAGI. V shed 7 bases and J shed 6 bases, with 15 bases lying between them. The CDR3 loop reads CASNKGGGPEAFF. CDR3 DNA sequence: TGTGCCAGCAACAAAGGTGGGGGCCCTGAAGCTTTCTTT.

This clone showed up many times. The V call is TRBV5-4, the J call TRBJ1-2, with a weak D call TRBD1 (5 bases). V was pared by 3 bases and J by 2 bases, with 14 bases between. The germline V gene has CDR1 SGHNT and CDR2 YYREEE (reference sequence). There are 15 residues in the CDR3. CDR3 region: CASSSRGENNYGYTF. The CDR3, as DNA: TGTGCCAGCAGCTCCCGGGGGGAAAACAACTATGGCTACACCTTC.

The sample holds one count of this clone. The chain carries TRBV6-5 and TRBJ1-2; TRBD1 might be the D (6 bases). The CDR3 loop spans 14 amino acids. The V end lost 7 bases, the J end lost 6 bases, and 18 bases lay between the germline ends. CDR1 and CDR2 from the germline V gene are MNHEY and SVGAGI. CDR3 DNA: TGTGCCAGCAACCTTGGGGGGGGCGGCGATGGCTACACCTTC. It specifies CASNLGGGGDGYTF.

This rearrangement joins TRBV11-2 to TRBJ2-3, with D tentatively TRBD1 (5 bases). Looked up from germline, CDR1 is SGHAT and CDR2 is FQNNGV. This CDR3 comprises 15 residues. V gave up 2 bases and J gave up 5 bases, with 14 bases separating them. The CDR3 loop reads CASSLLHQRGDTQYF. CDR3 DNA sequence: TGTGCCAGCAGCTTACTTCATCAAAGGGGAGATACGCAGTATTTT. Complete variable domain (other parts from reference TRBV11-2 and TRBJ2-3): EAGVAQSPRYKIIEKRQSVAFWCNPISGHATLYWYQQILGQGPKLLIQFQNNGVVDDSQLPKDRFSAERLKGVDSTLKIQPAKLEDSAVYLCASSLLHQRGDTQYFGPGTRLTVL.